One sample yielded the 17 T cell receptor beta chains listed below, sequenced in a study of blood T cells in healthy people across ages (dated by TCRdb to 2013 to 2016). Preparation of the library involved 5' RACE. TCRdb shows the sequencer as Illumina HiSeq 2500. A second PCR of roughly 6 to 11 cycles was run with a J-beta primer mix and a sample-barcoded 5' primer. The public reads were reanalyzed by TCRdb: fastp trimming at Q25, MiXCR alignment, in-frame beta chains only. Each CDR3 protein gets just one entry, which takes the most common genes and DNA from the rows behind it. This sample has 1.5 million or so distinct CDR3 sequences in its table, and around 39% of those were observed once. Around 8% of the sample is held by the ten biggest clonotypes. The specimen sequenced was blood. These receptors all stem from a woman in her late teens or twenties in good health.

The rearrangement links TRBV7-9 to TRBJ2-3; TRBD2 agrees at 8 bases. This CDR3 is built from 16 residues. The trim removed 4 bases at V and 2 bases at J, leaving 8 bases unmatched. Germline assignment: CDR1 SEHNR and CDR2 FQNEAQ (reference sequence). CDR3 region: CASSYLAGFHTDTQYF. The DNA for the CDR3 is TGTGCCAGCAGCTACTTAGCGGGGTTTCACACAGATACGCAGTATTTT.

The rearrangement joins TRBV5-1 to TRBJ2-2; 7 bases agree with TRBD2. This CDR3 contains 17 residues. CDR1 and CDR2 from the germline V gene are SGHRS and YFSETQ. With 7 bases clipped from V and 5 bases from J, the junction kept 17 bases outside the gene matches. This chain's CDR3 is CASRPGGLTTRTGELFF. CDR3 bases: TGCGCCAGCCGCCCGGGGGGACTTACAACTCGGACCGGGGAGCTGTTTTTT.

The chain couples TRBV4-1 to TRBJ2-3; D uncertain. Trimming stripped 0 bases from V and 0 bases from J, with 10 bases between. Germline V gene data show CDR1 as MGHRA and CDR2 as YSYEKL. The CDR3 extends over 16 amino acids. The CDR3 coding sequence is TGCGCCAGCAGCCAAGATCCTAGGAGTAGCACAGATACGCAGTATTTT. It encodes CASSQDPRSSTDTQYF.

The V and J genes are TRBV15 and TRBJ1-1; TRBD1 matches at 7 bases. With 5 bases clipped from V and 5 bases from J, the junction kept 8 bases outside the gene matches. The CDR3 is made up of 14 amino acids. Germline V gene lookup returns CDR1 LNHNV and CDR2 YYDKDF (reference sequence). The CDR3 DNA sequence: TGTGCCACCAGCCCTCTACAGGGGATTACTGAAGCTTTCTTT. This sequence encodes CATSPLQGITEAFF. The whole variable domain, filled in from reference TRBV15 and TRBJ1-1, reads DAMVIQNPRYQVTQFGKPVTLSCSQTLNHNVMYWYQQKSSQAPKLLFHYYDKDFNNEADTPDNFQSRRPNTSFCFLDIRSPGLGDTAMYLCATSPLQGITEAFFGQGTRLTVV.

The chain joins TRBV28 to TRBJ2-7; 10 positions match TRBD2. Unmatched junction bases numbered 9, after V lost 7 bases and J lost 3 bases. Germline CDR1 is MDHEN and CDR2 is SYDVKM. The CDR3 sequence is 15 residues long. The CDR3 spells CASTLWSSGSYEQYF. CDR3 bases: TGTGCCAGCACCCTTTGGTCTAGCGGGAGCTACGAGCAGTACTTC.

The DNA of the CDR3 is TGTGCCAGCACCAAGGGACAGGGAGACACTGAAGCTTTCTTT. This gives the protein CASTKGQGDTEAFF. The gene calls are TRBV3-1 and TRBJ1-1; TRBD1 matches 9 bases. The CDR3 has 14 amino acids. V trimming: 7 bases; J trimming: 3 bases; junction bases outside the gene matches: 6. Per the germline V gene, CDR1 is LGHDT and CDR2 is YNNKEL (reference sequence).

The gene calls are TRBV5-3 and TRBJ1-5; the match to TRBD1 covers 7 bases. TRBV5-3 qualifies as an ORF whose function is uncertain. Unmatched junction bases numbered 3, after V lost 4 bases and J lost 2 bases. The CDR3 is 14 residues long. The CDR3 is CARSRGQGNQPQHF. DNA for the CDR3: TGTGCCAGAAGCAGAGGACAGGGCAATCAGCCCCAGCATTTT.

The J gene is TRBJ1-2, the V gene TRBV6-2 or TRBV6-3; D is undetermined. CDR3 length: 12 residues. The germline V gene has CDR1 MNHEY and CDR2 SVGEGT. V lost 6 bases to trimming and J lost 8 bases, with 13 bases between them. As DNA, the CDR3 is TGTGCCAGCAGCCCCCCCGCCGACGGCTACACCTTC. This encodes CASSPPADGYTF.

This clonotype has just a few counts. The chain employs TRBV7-9 and TRBJ1-2; D not certain. Germline-derived CDR1 and CDR2 are SEHNR and FQNEAQ (reference sequence). The CDR3 runs 14 residues. V gave up 7 bases and J gave up 0 bases, with 12 bases separating them. In DNA, the CDR3 is TGTGCCAGCACCCGCGTCGGGGCTAACTATGGCTACACCTTC. This encodes CASTRVGANYGYTF. The whole variable domain, filled in from reference TRBV7-9 and TRBJ1-2, reads DTGVSQNPRHKITKRGQNVTFRCDPISEHNRLYWYRQTLGQGPEFLTYFQNEAQLEKSRLLSDRFSAERPKGSFSTLEIQRTEQGDSAMYLCASTRVGANYGYTFGSGTRLTVV.

This clonotype occurred a few times. The DNA is left out, because the CDR3 cannot be placed on it with certainty; the CDR3 is given as TCRdb lists it. The chain carries TRBV27 and TRBJ2-7. The length of the CDR3 is 14 amino acids, counting both ends. Germline CDR1 MNHEY, CDR2 SMNVEV (reference sequence). CDR3 in amino acids: CASSLSNFGNEQYF.

This clonotype appeared once. This chain links TRBV10-2 with TRBJ1-2; D unclear. V was pared by 11 bases and J by 4 bases, with 29 bases between. The length of the CDR3 is 17 residues. Germline V lookup: CDR1 WSHSY, CDR2 SAAADI. In DNA, the CDR3 is TGCGCCTCCCTTAAAATGGTTTCGGGTGCTCCTCGCTATGGCTACACCTTC. Translated, it gives CASLKMVSGAPRYGYTF.

The sample holds many counts of this clonotype. V gene TRBV6-5 combines with J gene TRBJ2-3, with unresolved D. Deletions cut 2 bases from V and 1 base from J, with 4 bases between. The CDR3 is 13 amino acids. Per germline, CDR1 MNHEY and CDR2 SVGAGI. CDR3: CASSYPGTDTQYF. The CDR3 nucleotides read TGTGCCAGCAGTTACCCTGGCACAGATACGCAGTATTTT.

Notes on this clonotype: At one boundary the junction diverges from the germline segment, which might be a read error. The V gene is TRBV20-1, the J gene TRBJ2-3; the match to TRBD2 covers 7 bases. The CDR3 has 11 amino acids. CDR1 and CDR2 (germline): DFQATT, SNEGSKA (reference sequence). The CDR3 sequence is CGAHSGLVPYF. The CDR3 bases are TGCGGTGCTCATTCAGGACTAGTTCCGTATTTT.

This clonotype was seen only once. The chain combines TRBV2 with TRBJ1-1, with D perhaps matching TRBD1 (6 bases). CDR1 is SNHLY and CDR2 is FYNNEI in the germline V gene. The CDR3 is 13 residues long. V was trimmed by 9 bases and J by 1 base, leaving 12 bases between them. CDR3 DNA: TGTGCCAGTGGGGGGGCAGGGAACACTGAAGCTTTCTTT. Translation gives CASGGAGNTEAFF.

This clonotype was counted between two and nine times. The V and J genes are TRBV28 and TRBJ1-2; D gene uncertain. The CDR3 sequence is 17 residues long. CDR1 is MDHEN, CDR2 SYDVKM, per germline. The V and J ends lost 5 bases and 1 base respectively, with 20 bases between them. The chain's CDR3 is CASSPPMSGYFNYGYTF. The CDR3 DNA reads TGTGCCAGCAGTCCCCCTATGTCAGGATACTTTAACTATGGCTACACCTTC.

This chain connects TRBV9 to TRBJ2-1, with no clear D. The last part of the DNA fits TRBJ2-7 better; the J call may be wrong. Germline V gene sequence: CDR1 SGDLS, CDR2 YYNGEE. This CDR3 has 14 residues. The CDR3, as DNA: TGTGCCAGCAGCGTAGATTACGGAACCTACGAGCAGTACTTC. This sequence encodes CASSVDYGTYEQYF.

This rearrangement joins TRBV4-1 to TRBJ2-3, with D unclear. This CDR3 has 15 residues. The V end lost 1 base, the J end lost 1 base, and 9 bases lay between the germline ends. Germline loops: CDR1 MGHRA, CDR2 YSYEKL. The CDR3 sequence: CASSQVAVGTDTQYF. The CDR3, as DNA: TGCGCCAGCAGCCAAGTTGCAGTTGGCACAGATACGCAGTATTTT.